This record covers a single TCR beta chain. Authors' analysis steps: Scientists estimated how many nucleated cells there were by amplifying reference gene primers. The repertoire was sequenced with immunoSEQ multiplex PCR; TCRdb's copy has only in-frame clones and lacks some. V and J calls and clone size are those listed in that table; D and trimming were worked out from the DNA. Here the sample spans some 270,000 clones, roughly 89% being singletons. In terms of age and location, participants ranged from roughly 18 to 90 years and lived in about two dozen US areas. The CDR3 is made up of 14 amino acids. CDR1 and CDR2 from the germline V gene are LNHDA and SQIVND (reference sequence). V lost 3 bases, J lost 0 bases, and 1 base stayed unmatched. The data are from a study of blood T cell repertoires in COVID-19. On the study more broadly: There were acute and convalescent COVID-19 samples, and they came from the United States, Italy and Spain. Nucleic acid was either cDNA or gDNA, and it came from T cells, B-cell-depleted T cells, or PBMCs.

V gene TRBV19 combines with J gene TRBJ1-1; 7 nucleotides align to TRBD1. The sequence was collected from an older woman who had recovered from COVID-19. Sample: PBMCs or T cells enriched from blood (not recorded which). The CDR3: CASSMQGVNTEAFF. CDR3 sequence (DNA): TGTGCCAGTAGTATGCAGGGGGTGAACACTGAAGCTTTCTTT.